The present TCR beta chain was sequenced within a study of CD8 T cells in ankylosing spondylitis. Study results and caveats: There were earlier reports of some motif variants in reactive arthritis synovial fluid and blood. A motif of eight highly homologous TCR beta variants was seen as apparently characteristic of ankylosing spondylitis blood. Reported data indicate significant enrichment of disease-linked clones within matched ankylosing spondylitis synovial fluid.

The TCR beta libraries were generated through quantitative 5'-RACE incorporating molecular barcodes. Using its own MiXCR run on the 5' RACE reads, TCRdb lists one record per CDR3 protein. Of 250,000 to 400,000 distinct CDR3 sequences listed, approximately 10% are singletons. The germline V gene encodes CDR1 MNHNS and CDR2 SASEGT. CDR3 length: 16 residues. V was shortened by 7 bases and J by 5 bases, with 23 bases between the two germline ends. There are many counts of this clonotype. Its antigen remains unknown. Sequencing was done on a sample of blood, either unsorted or a sorted T cell fraction (not recorded which). The chain has TRBV6-1 and TRBJ2-5; D possibly matches TRBD1 or TRBD2 (5 bases each). The TCR comes from a female donor with ankylosing spondylitis or in good health (not recorded which). The CDR3: CASTSATGAKSETQYF. Here the CDR3 DNA reads TGTGCCAGCACCTCAGCTACCGGGGCCAAATCGGAGACCCAGTACTTC.